This T cell receptor beta chain was recovered during a study of cytomegalovirus exposure and HLA in healthy donors. Findings of the study overall: TCR beta sequences reportedly predicted most subjects' HLA-A and HLA-B alleles accurately.

This clone was counted between two and nine times. Its cognate antigen is unknown. Use of 60 Vbeta and 13 Jbeta primers characterized the PCR. Some clones are missing from TCRdb's copy, which holds only in-frame ones; the method was immunoSEQ multiplex PCR. Here the sample spans around 94,000 clones, more than 60% being singletons. Germline CDR1 and CDR2: SGHTA and FQGTGA. The CDR3 is 12 residues long. Trimming removed 5 bases from V and 14 bases from J, with 17 bases in between. The clonotype originates from a man younger than 45 in good health and CMV-seronegative. What was sequenced was PBMCs. J is TRBJ2-3 and V is TRBV7-3; possible D gene TRBD1, 6 bases. The CDR3 nucleotides are TGTGCCAGCAGCCACCGGGACACCGGACGGTATTTT. Its translation: CASSHRDTGRYF.